This T cell receptor (beta chain) was found in a study of identical twins. One entry per CDR3 protein, called by TCRdb with MiXCR from the 5' RACE reads. The sample carries roughly 720,000 distinct CDR3 sequences, around a sixth recorded once. This clonotype was picked up a small number of times. The V end was cut by 4 bases, the J end by 6 bases, with 9 bases between. The V gene's germline CDR1 is SEHNR and CDR2 FQNEAQ (reference sequence). The length of the CDR3 is 12 residues. The sample was also reused in another study, on T cells expressing NK-cell markers. This second report adds: Once again these clonotypes came out on top in the CD3+CD56-NKG2C+ fraction of a few donors.

V is TRBV7-9 and J is TRBJ2-5; D is undetermined. The specimen was PBMCs. The TCR originated in a woman aged 18-29 years in good health. CDR3 DNA sequence: TGTGCCAGCAGCTCGGACGAGCAGACCCAGTACTTC. Protein: CASSSDEQTQYF. Supplemented by reference TRBV7-9 and TRBJ2-5, the full variable domain reads DTGVSQNPRHKITKRGQNVTFRCDPISEHNRLYWYRQTLGQGPEFLTYFQNEAQLEKSRLLSDRFSAERPKGSFSTLEIQRTEQGDSAMYLCASSSDEQTQYFGPGTRLLVL.